The 27 T cell receptor beta chains in this list originate from one sample, sequenced in a study of TIL therapy for anti-PD-1-resistant metastatic lung cancer. Sequencing used immunoSEQ v3. Sequencing used immunoSEQ multiplex PCR; TCRdb keeps in-frame clones, though not all of them. The sample includes approximately 50,000 clones, about 81% of them seen just once. Documented time point: pre-treatment sample, taken before nivolumab and TIL therapy. Specimen: blood, collected at baseline. The source is a person aged 25-80 years with non-small cell lung cancer.

This clone showed up just a few times. The chain recombines TRBV6-5 with TRBJ1-5; D gene ambiguous. Germline CDR1 is MNHEY and CDR2 is SVGAGI. V lost 4 bases and J lost 7, with 17 bases in between. This CDR3 comprises 15 residues. The CDR3 loop is CASSSDMGDGQPQHF. The CDR3 nucleotides read TGTGCCAGCAGTTCGGATATGGGTGACGGGCAGCCCCAGCATTTT.

This clone appeared a few times. The rearrangement joins TRBV5-5 to TRBJ1-5; D gene ambiguous. V was pared by 4 bases and J by 4 bases, with 15 bases between. Germline V CDR1 and CDR2: SGHKS, YYEKEE (reference sequence). The CDR3 extends over 15 amino acids. The CDR3 reads CASSPSPGRNQPQHF. CDR3 sequence (DNA): TGTGCCAGCAGCCCCTCCCCCGGCAGAAATCAGCCCCAGCATTTT.

The rearrangement links TRBV18 to TRBJ2-7; D might be TRBD1 (5 bases). Trimming pared 2 bases from V and 3 bases from J, leaving 14 bases between. Germline lookup yields CDR1 KGHSH and CDR2 LQKENI. The CDR3 contains 15 residues. Here the CDR3 reads CASSPGARSLYEQYF. The CDR3 DNA is TGTGCCAGCTCACCAGGGGCACGCTCTCTCTACGAGCAGTACTTC.

The chain couples TRBV7-2 to TRBJ1-1; perhaps TRBD1 as D (5 bases). Germline values: CDR1 SGHTA, CDR2 FQGNSA. The CDR3 loop spans 17 amino acids. The V end was cut by 1 base, the J end by 6 bases, with 21 bases between. CDR3 protein: CASSLGWGTQGEAEAFF. In DNA form, the CDR3 reads TGTGCCAGCAGCTTAGGGTGGGGAACCCAGGGAGAGGCTGAAGCTTTCTTT.

V gene TRBV19 combines with J gene TRBJ1-6; possible D gene TRBD1, 6 bases. The CDR3 spans 17 residues. The germline V gene encodes CDR1 LNHDA and CDR2 SQIVND (reference sequence). V was clipped by 5 bases and J by 6 bases, with 20 bases between them. The CDR3: CASSVTGTTTTNSPLHF. As DNA, the CDR3 is TGTGCCAGTAGTGTAACCGGGACAACGACTACTAATTCACCCCTCCACTTT.

The V and J genes are TRBV28 and TRBJ1-1; no definite D call. CDR1 is MDHEN, CDR2 SYDVKM, per germline. The CDR3 extends over 15 amino acids. V lost 6 bases to trimming and J lost 1 base, with 15 bases between them. The CDR3 coding sequence is TGTGCCAGCAGCCGCGTCTGGGTCAGGAACACTGAAGCTTTCTTT. Protein product: CASSRVWVRNTEAFF.

This chain joins TRBV5-6 and TRBJ2-7, with D possibly TRBD1 on 5 matching bases. The CDR3 sequence is 16 residues long. V was shortened by 4 bases and J by 6 bases, with 23 bases between the two germline ends. CDR1 and CDR2 (germline): SGHDT, YYEEEE. CDR3 coding DNA: TGTGCCAGCAGCCCACCAGGGCATGGGTTCGTCCTCGAGCAGTACTTC. Amino acid sequence: CASSPPGHGFVLEQYF.

The chain joins TRBV29-1 to TRBJ2-5; D is undetermined. V gave up 4 bases and J gave up 5 bases, with 5 bases separating them. From germline, CDR1 is SQVTM and CDR2 ANQGSEA. The CDR3 sequence is 10 residues long. In DNA form, the CDR3 reads TGCAGCGTTGGTTGGGAGACCCAGTACTTC. Residues: CSVGWETQYF.

The J gene is TRBJ2-1, the V gene TRBV14, with TRBD2 matching 7 bases. The J segment lost 6 bases and the V segment lost 7 bases, leaving 12 bases of the junction unmatched. Germline-derived CDR1 and CDR2 are SGHDN and FVKESK. This CDR3 contains 15 residues. The DNA for the CDR3 is TGTGCCAGCACCTCCGGAACTAGCGTATCCAATGAGCAGTTCTTC. It yields the protein CASTSGTSVSNEQFF. Using reference TRBV14 and TRBJ2-1 for the parts outside the CDR3, the full variable domain is EAGVTQFPSHSVIEKGQTVTLRCDPISGHDNLYWYRRVMGKEIKFLLHFVKESKQDESGMPNNRFLAERTGGTYSTLKVQPAELEDSGVYFCASTSGTSVSNEQFFGPGTRLTVL.

The chain has TRBV7-9 and TRBJ2-1; 8 bases are a match to TRBD1. Germline V gene lookup returns CDR1 SEHNR and CDR2 FQNEAQ (reference sequence). The CDR3 has 13 amino acids. Trimming removed 4 bases from V and 8 bases from J; junction bases left unmatched: 4. The DNA of the CDR3 is TGTGCCAGCAGCTCGACAGGGGTGGATGAGCAGTTCTTC. This codes for CASSSTGVDEQFF.

This chain connects TRBV7-2 to TRBJ2-2, with a possible D match to TRBD2 (5 bases). Germline V gives CDR1 SGHTA, CDR2 FQGNSA. The CDR3 has 14 residues. The germline V and J ends were trimmed by 5 bases and 4 bases, with 11 bases remaining between them. The CDR3 loop is CASSVRGSTGELFF. The CDR3 DNA reads TGTGCCAGCAGCGTACGGGGATCCACCGGGGAGCTGTTTTTT.

The V call is TRBV7-3, the J call TRBJ1-2; TRBD1 agrees at 10 bases. The germline CDR1 and CDR2 sequences are SGHTA and FQGTGA. V shed 5 bases, J shed 7 bases, and the junction held 16 bases outside the gene matches. The CDR3 has 17 residues. The DNA for the CDR3 is TGTGCCAGCAGCGCCCCCGGGACAGGGGAGCAGGAGGGTGGCTACACCTTC. Amino acids: CASSAPGTGEQEGGYTF.

This chain links TRBV3-1 (or the pseudogene TRBV3-2) with TRBJ2-1; tentatively, D is TRBD2 (6 bases). V was clipped by 0 bases and J by 2 bases, with 14 bases between them. The V gene's germline CDR1 is LGHDT and CDR2 YNNKEL (reference sequence). There are 17 residues in the CDR3. The DNA for the CDR3 is TGTGCCAGCAGCCAAGAAGTACCTAGGAGGGCCTACAATGAGCAGTTCTTC. As protein: CASSQEVPRRAYNEQFF.

The chain couples TRBV19 to TRBJ2-1, with D unresolved. CDR3 size: 17 residues. Germline-derived CDR1 and CDR2 are LNHDA and SQIVND (reference sequence). Trimming removed 7 bases from V and 0 bases from J, with 19 bases in between. CDR3 loop: CASTPRRTFSSYNEQFF. CDR3 in DNA: TGTGCCAGTACCCCAAGACGGACCTTTAGCTCCTACAATGAGCAGTTCTTC.

The chain uses TRBV27 and TRBJ1-1; no clear D gene. The CDR3 contains 13 residues. With 3 bases removed from V and 0 bases from J, the gap between germline ends came to 5 bases. CDR1 is MNHEY and CDR2 is SMNVEV in the germline V gene (reference sequence). The CDR3 DNA reads as TGTGCCAGCAGTTTTACGGTGAACACTGAAGCTTTCTTT. Translation: CASSFTVNTEAFF.

This chain uses TRBV9 with TRBJ1-2; D ambiguous. CDR1 and CDR2 (germline): SGDLS, YYNGEE. This CDR3 has 14 amino acids. V was pared by 3 bases and J by 4 bases, with 13 bases between. The DNA of the CDR3 is TGTGCCAGCAGCGCCTCCCAGACGGGCTATGGCTACACCTTC. This gives the protein CASSASQTGYGYTF.

This clone has just a few counts. J is TRBJ1-5 and V is TRBV7-9; D is possibly TRBD1 (6 bases). This CDR3 contains 13 residues. Per the germline V gene, CDR1 is SEHNR and CDR2 is FQNEAQ (reference sequence). V lost 6 bases and J lost 1, with 7 bases in between. This CDR3 is CASSQGSNQPQHF. CDR3 coding DNA: TGTGCCAGCAGTCAGGGGAGCAATCAGCCCCAGCATTTT.

The genes are TRBV27 and TRBJ2-7; D gene uncertain. CDR1 and CDR2 (germline): MNHEY, SMNVEV (reference sequence). The CDR3 sequence is 12 residues long. The V end lost 8 bases, the J end lost 6 bases, and 14 bases lay between the germline ends. In nucleotides, the CDR3 is TGTGCCAGCGGCTTCTGGGTTTCCGAGCAGTACTTC. It encodes CASGFWVSEQYF.

V and J are TRBV2 and TRBJ2-3; 8 bases are shared with TRBD1. The J segment lost 0 bases and the V segment lost 3 bases, leaving 5 bases of the junction unmatched. Germline loops: CDR1 SNHLY, CDR2 FYNNEI. The CDR3 is 16 residues long. In nucleotides, the CDR3 is TGTGCCAGCAGTGATATGAGGACAGGGAGCACAGATACGCAGTATTTT. This encodes CASSDMRTGSTDTQYF.

The V call is TRBV15, the J call TRBJ2-3; D perhaps matches TRBD1 (5 bases). V was pared by 0 bases and J by 1 base, with 5 bases between. Germline V gene sequence: CDR1 LNHNV, CDR2 YYDKDF (reference sequence). This CDR3 spans 14 amino acids. The chain's CDR3 is CATSREGGTDTQYF. Here the CDR3 DNA reads TGTGCCACCAGCAGAGAAGGGGGCACAGATACGCAGTATTTT.

The J gene is TRBJ2-5, the V gene TRBV11-2; D may be TRBD2 (6 bases). Germline V CDR1 and CDR2: SGHAT, FQNNGV. The ends were cut back, 1 base at V and 6 bases at J, with 15 bases in the middle. The CDR3 spans 15 residues. The CDR3 DNA follows: TGTGCCAGCAGCTTAGGTGAAGGAGGGGAAAAGACCCAGTACTTC. Translated: CASSLGEGGEKTQYF.

The V and J genes are TRBV19 and TRBJ1-1, with D hard to call. V was cut by 1 base and J by 5 bases, with 5 bases left in between. Per germline, CDR1 LNHDA and CDR2 SQIVND (reference sequence). The CDR3 loop spans 12 amino acids. The chain's CDR3 is CASSIGRTEAFF. The CDR3 DNA sequence: TGTGCCAGTAGTATAGGGCGGACTGAAGCTTTCTTT.

This clone turned up a few times. This chain links TRBV19 with TRBJ2-3; D is perhaps TRBD1 or TRBD2 (5 bases each). CDR1 LNHDA and CDR2 SQIVND come from the germline V gene (reference sequence). The V end was cut by 7 bases, the J end by 11 bases, with 25 bases between. The CDR3 length is 15 residues. Written as DNA, the CDR3 is TGTGCCAGTACCCCGGGACCGAGCTCCTTCACTTTGCAGTATTTT. This translates into CASTPGPSSFTLQYF.

The chain couples TRBV7-8 to TRBJ2-5, with 7 nucleotides matching TRBD2. Trimming took 1 base from V and 2 from J; bases not matched to a gene: 4. The CDR3 loop spans 15 amino acids. Germline CDR1 SGHVS, CDR2 FQNEAQ. The CDR3 coding sequence is TGTGCCAGCAGCTTAGGGAGAGCGGGACAAGAGACCCAGTACTTC. Translated, it gives CASSLGRAGQETQYF.

This chain links TRBV3-1 (or the pseudogene TRBV3-2) with TRBJ2-3, with D possibly being TRBD1 (7 bases). Per germline, CDR1 LGHDT and CDR2 YNNKEL (reference sequence). The CDR3 is made up of 16 amino acids. V gave up 1 base and J gave up 2 bases, with 13 bases separating them. Here the CDR3 DNA reads TGTGCCAGCAGCCAAGTCCAGGGGGGACTCACAGATACGCAGTATTTT. As protein: CASSQVQGGLTDTQYF.

In its sample, this clone was seen a few times. The rearrangement uses TRBV6-5 and TRBJ1-5, with D unclear. In germline, CDR1 is MNHEY, CDR2 SVGAGI. This CDR3 is built from 13 residues. Trimming cost V 6 bases and J 11 bases, with 17 bases left between them. The CDR3 loop is CASRGGSSKAQHF. CDR3 coding DNA: TGTGCCAGCAGGGGCGGCTCCTCAAAAGCCCAGCATTTT.

This clone was picked up a small number of times. CDR3 sequence (DNA): TGCGCCAGCAGCCAGGACAGGAGCACAGATACGCAGTATTTT. Protein: CASSQDRSTDTQYF. The chain recombines TRBV5-1 with TRBJ2-3; 7 nucleotides align to TRBD1. V lost 4 bases to trimming and J lost 0 bases; unmatched junction nucleotides: 2. Germline loops: CDR1 SGHRS, CDR2 YFSETQ. The CDR3 covers 14 residues.